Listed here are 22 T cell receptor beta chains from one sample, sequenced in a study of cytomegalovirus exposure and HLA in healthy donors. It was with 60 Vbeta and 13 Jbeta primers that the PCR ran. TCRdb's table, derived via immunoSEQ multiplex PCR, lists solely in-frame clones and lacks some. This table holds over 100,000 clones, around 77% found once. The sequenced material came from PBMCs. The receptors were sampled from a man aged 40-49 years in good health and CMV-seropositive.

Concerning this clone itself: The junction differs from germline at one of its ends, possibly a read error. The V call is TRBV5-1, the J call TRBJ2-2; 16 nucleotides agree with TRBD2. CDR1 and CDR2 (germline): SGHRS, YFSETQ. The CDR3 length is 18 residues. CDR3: CASRPPGLAGGNTEELFF. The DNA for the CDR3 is TGCGCCAGCAGACCACCGGGACTAGCGGGGGGGAACACCGAGGAGCTGTTTTTT.

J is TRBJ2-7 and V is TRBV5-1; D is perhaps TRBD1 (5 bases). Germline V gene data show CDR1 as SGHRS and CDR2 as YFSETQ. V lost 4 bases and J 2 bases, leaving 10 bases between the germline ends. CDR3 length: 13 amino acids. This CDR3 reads CASSQTATYEQYF. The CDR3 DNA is TGCGCCAGCAGCCAGACAGCGACCTACGAGCAGTACTTC.

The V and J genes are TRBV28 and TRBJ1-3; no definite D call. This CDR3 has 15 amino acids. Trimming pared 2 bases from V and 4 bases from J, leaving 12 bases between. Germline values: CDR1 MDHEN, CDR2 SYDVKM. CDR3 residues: CASSLLGTGGNTIYF. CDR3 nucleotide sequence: TGTGCCAGCAGTTTACTAGGAACGGGAGGAAACACCATATATTTT.

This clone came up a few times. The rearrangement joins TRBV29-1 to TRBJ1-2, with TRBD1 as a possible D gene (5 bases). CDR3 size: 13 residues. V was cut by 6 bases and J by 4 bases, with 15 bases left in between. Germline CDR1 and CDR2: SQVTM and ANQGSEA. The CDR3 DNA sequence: TGCAGCGTAGAGTGGGGGGGTGGCTATGGCTACACCTTC. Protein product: CSVEWGGGYGYTF.

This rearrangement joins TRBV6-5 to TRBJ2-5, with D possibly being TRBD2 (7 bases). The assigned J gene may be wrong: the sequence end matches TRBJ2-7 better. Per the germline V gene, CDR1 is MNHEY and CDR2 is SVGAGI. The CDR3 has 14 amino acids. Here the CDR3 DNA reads TGTGCCAGCAGTAAAAACAGGGAGGGGAACGAGCAGTACTTC. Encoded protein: CASSKNREGNEQYF.

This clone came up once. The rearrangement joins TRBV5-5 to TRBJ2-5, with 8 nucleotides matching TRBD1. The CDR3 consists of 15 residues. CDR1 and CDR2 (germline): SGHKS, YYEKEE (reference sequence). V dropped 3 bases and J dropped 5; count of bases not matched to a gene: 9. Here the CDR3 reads CASSSTRTGKETQYF. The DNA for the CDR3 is TGTGCCAGCAGCTCCACCCGGACAGGGAAGGAGACCCAGTACTTC.

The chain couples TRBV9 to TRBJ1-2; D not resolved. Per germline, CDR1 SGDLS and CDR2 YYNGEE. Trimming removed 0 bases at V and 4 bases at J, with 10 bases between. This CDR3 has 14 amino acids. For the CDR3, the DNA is TGTGCCAGCAGCGTAGGATCAAGCCGCTATGGCTACACCTTC. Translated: CASSVGSSRYGYTF.

The CDR3 protein is CASSIGGDVGYTF. In DNA form, the CDR3 reads TGTGCCAGTAGTATCGGGGGGGATGTTGGCTACACCTTC. This chain links TRBV19 with TRBJ1-2; weak D call: TRBD1 (5 bases). The CDR3 totals 13 residues. Germline CDR1 reads LNHDA; CDR2 reads SQIVND (reference sequence). Between the trimmed V and J ends, which lost 3 bases and 7 bases, there was a span of 12 bases.

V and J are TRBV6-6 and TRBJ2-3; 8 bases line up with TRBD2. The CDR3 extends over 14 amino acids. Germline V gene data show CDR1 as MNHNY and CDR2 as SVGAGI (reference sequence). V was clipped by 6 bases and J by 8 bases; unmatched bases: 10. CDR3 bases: TGTGCCAGCAGGTGGACAGTCCGGGAGGGTACGCAGTATTTT. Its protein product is CASRWTVREGTQYF.

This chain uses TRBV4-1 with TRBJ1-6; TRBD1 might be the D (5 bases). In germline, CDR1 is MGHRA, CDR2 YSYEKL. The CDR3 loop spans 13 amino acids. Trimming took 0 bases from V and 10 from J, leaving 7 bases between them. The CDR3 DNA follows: TGCGCCAGCAGCCAAGATCGGGGGTCACCCCTCCACTTT. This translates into CASSQDRGSPLHF.

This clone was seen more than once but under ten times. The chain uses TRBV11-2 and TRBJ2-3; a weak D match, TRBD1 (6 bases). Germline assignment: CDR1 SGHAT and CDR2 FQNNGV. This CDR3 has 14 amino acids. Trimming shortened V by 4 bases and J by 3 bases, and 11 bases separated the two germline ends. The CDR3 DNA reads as TGTGCCAGCAGCTCGACAAGGGGGACAGATACGCAGTATTTT. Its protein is CASSSTRGTDTQYF.

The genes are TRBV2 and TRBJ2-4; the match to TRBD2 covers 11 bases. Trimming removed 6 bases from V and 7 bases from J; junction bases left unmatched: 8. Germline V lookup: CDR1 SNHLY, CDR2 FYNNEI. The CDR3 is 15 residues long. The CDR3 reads CASRAPTSGANIQYF. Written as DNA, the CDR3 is TGTGCCAGCAGAGCTCCGACTAGCGGGGCGAACATTCAGTACTTC.

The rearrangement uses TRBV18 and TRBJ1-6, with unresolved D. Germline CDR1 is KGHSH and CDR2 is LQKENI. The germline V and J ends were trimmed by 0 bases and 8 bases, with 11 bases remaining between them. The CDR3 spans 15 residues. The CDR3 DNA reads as TGTGCCAGCTCACCACCCCAGCAGGCCGATTCACCCCTCCACTTT. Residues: CASSPPQQADSPLHF.

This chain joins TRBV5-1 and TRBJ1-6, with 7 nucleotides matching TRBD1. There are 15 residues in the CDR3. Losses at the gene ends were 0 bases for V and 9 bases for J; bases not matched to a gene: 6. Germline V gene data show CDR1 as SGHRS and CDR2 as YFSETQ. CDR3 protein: CASSLADRLGSPLHF. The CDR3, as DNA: TGCGCCAGCAGCTTGGCGGACAGGTTGGGTTCACCCCTCCACTTT.

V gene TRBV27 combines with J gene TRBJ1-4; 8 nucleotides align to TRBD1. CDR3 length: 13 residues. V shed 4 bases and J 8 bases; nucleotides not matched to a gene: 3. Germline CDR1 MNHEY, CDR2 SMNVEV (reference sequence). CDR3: CASSYRTGEKLFF. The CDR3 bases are TGTGCCAGCAGTTACAGGACAGGGGAAAAACTGTTTTTT.

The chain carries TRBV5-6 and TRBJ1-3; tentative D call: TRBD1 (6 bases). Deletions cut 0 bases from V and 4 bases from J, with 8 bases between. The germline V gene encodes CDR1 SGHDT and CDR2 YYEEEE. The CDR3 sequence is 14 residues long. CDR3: CASSLGTAGNTIYF. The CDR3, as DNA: TGTGCCAGCAGCTTGGGGACAGCGGGAAACACCATATATTTT.

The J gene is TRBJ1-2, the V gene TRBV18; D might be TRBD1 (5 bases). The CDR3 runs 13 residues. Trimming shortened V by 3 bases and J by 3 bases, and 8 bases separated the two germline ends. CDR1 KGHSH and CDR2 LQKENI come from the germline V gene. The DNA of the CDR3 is TGTGCCAGCTCACCGGGCAGGGACTATGGCTACACCTTC. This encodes CASSPGRDYGYTF.

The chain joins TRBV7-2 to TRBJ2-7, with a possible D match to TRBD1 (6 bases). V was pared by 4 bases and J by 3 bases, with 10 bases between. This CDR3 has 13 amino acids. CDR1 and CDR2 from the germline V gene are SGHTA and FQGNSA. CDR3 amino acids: CASSSYRVYEQYF. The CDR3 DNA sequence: TGTGCCAGCAGCTCATACAGGGTCTACGAGCAGTACTTC.

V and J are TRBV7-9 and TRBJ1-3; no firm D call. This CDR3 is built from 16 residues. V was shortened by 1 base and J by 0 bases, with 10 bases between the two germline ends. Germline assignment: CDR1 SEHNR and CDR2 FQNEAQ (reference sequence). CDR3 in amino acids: CASSLVATISGNTIYF. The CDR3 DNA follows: TGTGCCAGCAGCTTAGTAGCGACAATCTCTGGAAACACCATATATTTT.

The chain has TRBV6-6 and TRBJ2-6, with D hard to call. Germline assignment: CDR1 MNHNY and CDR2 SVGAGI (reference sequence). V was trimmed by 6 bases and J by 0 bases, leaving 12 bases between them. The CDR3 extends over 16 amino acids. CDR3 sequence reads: CASRYPAGSGANVLTF. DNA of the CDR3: TGTGCCAGCAGATATCCGGCAGGCTCTGGGGCCAACGTCCTGACTTTC.

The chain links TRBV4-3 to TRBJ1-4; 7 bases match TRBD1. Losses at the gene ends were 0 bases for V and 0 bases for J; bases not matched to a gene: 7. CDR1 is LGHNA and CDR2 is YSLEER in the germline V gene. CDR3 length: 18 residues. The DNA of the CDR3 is TGCGCCAGCAGCCAAGATCTCTTGGGACAGACAACTAATGAAAAACTGTTTTTT. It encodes CASSQDLLGQTTNEKLFF.

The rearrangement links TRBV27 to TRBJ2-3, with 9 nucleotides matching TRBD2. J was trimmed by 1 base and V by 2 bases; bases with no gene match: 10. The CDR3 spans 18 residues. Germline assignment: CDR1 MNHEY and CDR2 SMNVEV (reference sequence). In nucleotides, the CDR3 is TGTGCCAGCAGTTTAAGCGGGGGGTGGGTCGGAGGCACAGATACGCAGTATTTT. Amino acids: CASSLSGGWVGGTDTQYF.